What follows are 28 T cell receptor beta chains derived from one specimen sequenced in a study of shared clonotypes between healthy human individuals. Method: immunoSEQ multiplex PCR; TCRdb's copy keeps in-frame clones and lacks some. The table has 2 million to 2.5 million clones, approximately 90% seen once. The sample was naive CD4+ T cells from PBMCs. The sample's subset: CD45RA+ positively selected. These receptors were collected from a man aged 18 to 29 in good health. Some clones in this sample may be carry-over from other donors' samples.

V usage is TRBV4-1 and J usage is TRBJ1-1; tentative D call: TRBD1 (6 bases). The V gene's germline CDR1 is MGHRA and CDR2 YSYEKL. With 3 bases removed from V and 1 base from J, the gap between germline ends came to 12 bases. This CDR3 is 15 amino acids long. CDR3 bases: TGCGCCAGCAGCCACGTAGGCAGGGGGAACACTGAAGCTTTCTTT. Protein: CASSHVGRGNTEAFF.

CDR3 sequence (DNA): TGTGCCATCAGTGAGTCCATTACGAATGAGCAGTTCTTC. The encoded protein is CAISESITNEQFF. The chain employs TRBV10-3 and TRBJ2-1; no reliable D call. Germline V gene sequence: CDR1 ENHRY, CDR2 SYGVKD. V gave up 0 bases and J gave up 7 bases, with 7 bases separating them. The CDR3 extends over 13 amino acids.

The chain combines TRBV6-1 with TRBJ2-5, with D perhaps TRBD2 (6 bases). The CDR3 consists of 15 residues. CDR1 is MNHNS and CDR2 is SASEGT in the germline V gene. Trimming left V 6 bases short and J 1 base short, with 15 bases between. The CDR3 coding sequence is TGTGCCAGCAGGTCCGGAGGGAGCATCCAAGAGACCCAGTACTTC. Protein product: CASRSGGSIQETQYF.

This chain connects TRBV5-1 to TRBJ1-1; possibly TRBD1 for D (5 bases). This CDR3 has 15 residues. V dropped 0 bases and J dropped 7 bases, with 16 bases sitting between them. CDR1 SGHRS and CDR2 YFSETQ come from the germline V gene. The CDR3 coding sequence is TGCGCCAGCAGCTTGGATGGGGCCTCTTCTAATGAAGCTTTCTTT. Translation: CASSLDGASSNEAFF.

The chain uses TRBV18 and TRBJ1-1; D unclear. V was pared by 3 bases and J by 9 bases, with 14 bases between. In germline, CDR1 is KGHSH, CDR2 LQKENI. The CDR3 contains 13 residues. The CDR3 loop is CASSPAPGQKAFF. DNA for the CDR3: TGTGCCAGCTCACCGGCTCCTGGGCAGAAAGCTTTCTTT.

This clone was picked up one time. The chain carries TRBV30 and TRBJ1-3, with 9 bases aligning to TRBD1. The CDR3 is 16 residues long. V dropped 0 bases and J dropped 2; count of bases not matched to a gene: 5. CDR1 is GTSNPN and CDR2 is SVGIG in the germline V gene (reference sequence). The CDR3 reads CAWSVPRTGAGNTIYF. The DNA of the CDR3 is TGTGCCTGGAGTGTACCCCGGACAGGGGCTGGAAACACCATATATTTT.

V gene TRBV2 combines with J gene TRBJ2-1, with a weak D call TRBD2 (5 bases). The germline V gene has CDR1 SNHLY and CDR2 FYNNEI. The ends were cut back, 5 bases at V and 0 bases at J, with 14 bases in the middle. The CDR3 is 16 residues long. CDR3 sequence reads: CASSTLALSSYNEQFF. The DNA for the CDR3 is TGTGCCAGCAGTACCCTAGCTCTAAGCTCCTACAATGAGCAGTTCTTC.

V is TRBV30 and J is TRBJ2-5, with 7 positions matching TRBD2. Losses at the gene ends were 5 bases for V and 5 bases for J; bases not matched to a gene: 2. Looked up from germline, CDR1 is GTSNPN and CDR2 is SVGIG (reference sequence). CDR3 length equals 11 residues. The DNA of the CDR3 is TGTGCCTGGGGGGGGGTGGAGACCCAGTACTTC. It codes for CAWGGVETQYF.

In the case of this clone: This sample includes further DNA sequences coding for the same CDR3. J is TRBJ1-3 and V is TRBV28; TRBD1 agrees at 7 bases. This CDR3 is built from 14 residues. Germline CDR1 and CDR2: MDHEN and SYDVKM. J was trimmed by 1 base and V by 5 bases; bases with no gene match: 2. The CDR3 protein is CASSTTGSGNTIYF. The CDR3 DNA reads TGTGCCAGCAGTACGACAGGGTCTGGAAACACCATATATTTT.

The rearrangement joins TRBV7-2 to TRBJ2-5; D is unresolved. The length of the CDR3 is 17 residues. Trimming removed 1 base from V and 0 bases from J, with 15 bases in between. Germline CDR1 is SGHTA and CDR2 is FQGNSA. CDR3 DNA sequence: TGTGCCAGCAGCTTAGACTCTTTCTCATATAACCAAGAGACCCAGTACTTC. Translating gives CASSLDSFSYNQETQYF.

This chain connects TRBV15 to TRBJ1-5, with D perhaps matching TRBD1 (6 bases). Trimming cost V 0 bases and J 2 bases, with 11 bases left between them. The germline CDR1 and CDR2 sequences are LNHNV and YYDKDF (reference sequence). The CDR3 runs to 16 residues. The CDR3 DNA is TGTGCCACCAGCAGAGACAACAGGGCTGGCAATCAGCCCCAGCATTTT. Protein sequence: CATSRDNRAGNQPQHF.

With regard to this clone: A much larger clone is a single base away; this may be a read error. The rearrangement joins TRBV6-5 to TRBJ2-3; D is ambiguous. Looked up from germline, CDR1 is MNHEY and CDR2 is SVGAGI. V was trimmed by 4 bases and J by 2 bases, leaving 16 bases between them. The CDR3 totals 16 residues. Here the CDR3 DNA reads TGTGCCAGCAGTTGGGGTAGCAGGAGAGACACAGATACGCAGTATTTT. Amino acid sequence: CASSWGSRRDTDTQYF.

V gene TRBV28 combines with J gene TRBJ1-2; unclear D gene. The CDR3 spans 13 residues. V was pared by 6 bases and J by 6 bases, with 14 bases between. CDR1 and CDR2 (germline): MDHEN, SYDVKM. The CDR3 protein is CASRSPDSDGYTF. In nucleotides, the CDR3 is TGTGCCAGCAGGAGTCCTGACTCCGATGGCTACACCTTC.

The genes are TRBV5-1 and TRBJ1-1; the D is unclear. V was pared by 2 bases and J by 0 bases, with 11 bases between. The CDR3 runs to 15 residues. The germline CDR1 and CDR2 sequences are SGHRS and YFSETQ. CDR3 bases: TGCGCCAGCAGCTTCTTAGACATCTTGAACACTGAAGCTTTCTTT. Translated, it gives CASSFLDILNTEAFF.

V is TRBV5-1 and J is TRBJ2-2; perhaps TRBD1 as D (6 bases). V was pared by 0 bases and J by 6 bases, with 12 bases between. The CDR3 length is 15 residues. Germline V CDR1 and CDR2: SGHRS, YFSETQ. The CDR3 reads CASSLDGRGAGELFF. In DNA form, the CDR3 reads TGCGCCAGCAGCTTGGACGGCAGGGGAGCCGGGGAGCTGTTTTTT.

The rearrangement joins TRBV19 to TRBJ2-7; TRBD2 is a possible D gene (5 bases). This CDR3 region has 13 residues. Per germline, CDR1 LNHDA and CDR2 SQIVND (reference sequence). Between the trimmed V and J ends, which lost 3 bases and 4 bases, there was a span of 10 bases. In DNA form, the CDR3 reads TGTGCCAGTAGTATCGACTATCGGTACGAGCAGTACTTC. This translates into CASSIDYRYEQYF.

This clone was observed once. The CDR3 bases are TGCGCCAGCAGCCCCGGGACAGGGGCGCCCCAGCATTTT. Translation: CASSPGTGAPQHF. The V gene is TRBV5-1, the J gene TRBJ1-5; 10 nucleotides agree with TRBD1. The junction had 4 bases not matched to a gene; V was cut back by 4 bases and J by 9 bases. The V gene's germline CDR1 is SGHRS and CDR2 YFSETQ. The CDR3 length is 13 residues.

The chain carries TRBV11-3 and TRBJ2-3; possibly TRBD1 or TRBD2 for D (5 bases each). The CDR3 totals 14 residues. Germline values: CDR1 SGHNT, CDR2 YENEEA. V lost 2 bases, J lost 4 bases, and 10 bases lay in between. The CDR3 region has the DNA TGTGCCAGCAGCTTATTCGGGGCCGCAGATACGCAGTATTTT. As protein: CASSLFGAADTQYF.

This clone occurred once. The chain links TRBV28 to TRBJ2-3, with D tentatively TRBD1 (5 bases). The V end lost 6 bases, the J end lost 2 bases, and 15 bases lay between the germline ends. From germline, CDR1 is MDHEN and CDR2 SYDVKM. The CDR3 has 15 amino acids. CDR3 sequence: CASRKRQGVTDTQYF. In nucleotides, the CDR3 is TGTGCCAGCAGGAAACGGCAGGGTGTCACAGATACGCAGTATTTT.

The gene calls are TRBV4-1 and TRBJ1-4; perhaps TRBD1 as D (5 bases). The length of the CDR3 is 15 residues. Germline CDR1 and CDR2: MGHRA and YSYEKL. Trimming pared 1 base from V and 2 bases from J, leaving 8 bases between. DNA for the CDR3: TGCGCCAGCAGCCAAGTGGGACTTACTAATGAAAAACTGTTTTTT. Its translation: CASSQVGLTNEKLFF.

The J gene is TRBJ2-7, the V gene TRBV7-8, with D perhaps TRBD2 (6 bases). This CDR3 comprises 15 residues. Germline V gene lookup returns CDR1 SGHVS and CDR2 FQNEAQ. Deletions cut 2 bases from V and 3 bases from J, with 14 bases between. Here the CDR3 DNA reads TGTGCCAGCAGCTTACGGTCGCGGGAACACTACGAGCAGTACTTC. This encodes CASSLRSREHYEQYF.

V is TRBV10-3 and J is TRBJ1-1; no definite D call. This CDR3 is built from 13 residues. Germline lookup yields CDR1 ENHRY and CDR2 SYGVKD. Trimming took off 6 bases at V and 0 bases at J, with 8 bases between the two ends. The CDR3 nucleotides read TGTGCCATCAGGACAAACATGAACACTGAAGCTTTCTTT. Protein: CAIRTNMNTEAFF.

The rearrangement uses TRBV5-1 and TRBJ2-1; maybe TRBD2 (6 bases). Per the germline V gene, CDR1 is SGHRS and CDR2 is YFSETQ. V was shortened by 4 bases and J by 9 bases, with 17 bases between the two germline ends. The CDR3 extends over 14 amino acids. In DNA form, the CDR3 reads TGCGCCAGCAGCCAGGGAGGAGGGAATCGTGAGCAGTTCTTC. Translated, it gives CASSQGGGNREQFF. The complete variable domain, with remaining parts taken from reference TRBV5-1 and TRBJ2-1, reads KAGVTQTPRYLIKTRGQQVTLSCSPISGHRSVSWYQQTPGQGLQFLFEYFSETQRNKGNFPGRFSGRQFSNSRSEMNVSTLELGDSALYLCASSQGGGNREQFFGPGTRLTVL.

The CDR3 DNA reads as TGCGCCAGCAGGCCCAGCCCAGGGTACGAGCAGTACTTC. This gives the protein CASRPSPGYEQYF. The chain is built from TRBV5-1 and TRBJ2-7, with D possibly TRBD1 on 5 matching bases. Germline CDR1 SGHRS, CDR2 YFSETQ. The CDR3 is made up of 13 amino acids. Trimming stripped 5 bases from V and 4 bases from J, with 13 bases between.

The chain carries TRBV12-2 and TRBJ2-7; whether TRBD1, the table's D call, matches the DNA was not checked. TRBV12-2 has pseudogene status. This CDR3 contains 19 residues. CDR3 sequence: CASRLGGQANSWGFCEQYF. CDR3 in DNA: TGTGCAAGTCGCTTAGGGGGACAGGCAAATTCCTGGGGCTTTTGTGAGCAGTACTTC.

The chain combines TRBV7-2 with TRBJ1-1, with D unclear. The CDR3 totals 14 residues. The V and J ends lost 1 base and 4 bases respectively, with 10 bases between them. CDR1 and CDR2 (germline): SGHTA, FQGNSA. The CDR3 region has the DNA TGTGCCAGCAGCTTAGGCTTGGCGTTCACTGAAGCTTTCTTT. This encodes CASSLGLAFTEAFF.

The chain carries TRBV6-6 and TRBJ1-3; D ambiguous. V was shortened by 7 bases and J by 0 bases, with 4 bases between the two germline ends. The CDR3 spans 12 residues. Germline assignment: CDR1 MNHNY and CDR2 SVGAGI (reference sequence). For the CDR3, the DNA is TGTGCCAGCACCGGCTCTGGAAACACCATATATTTT. Translation gives CASTGSGNTIYF.

This clone was seen once. The chain combines TRBV27 with TRBJ2-1; D gene unclear. V lost 6 bases to trimming and J lost 0 bases, with 18 bases between them. Germline V gene sequence: CDR1 MNHEY, CDR2 SMNVEV (reference sequence). The CDR3 covers 17 residues. The CDR3 region is CASSKKSQWSSYNEQFF. The DNA for the CDR3 is TGTGCCAGCAGCAAGAAATCACAGTGGAGCTCCTACAATGAGCAGTTCTTC.